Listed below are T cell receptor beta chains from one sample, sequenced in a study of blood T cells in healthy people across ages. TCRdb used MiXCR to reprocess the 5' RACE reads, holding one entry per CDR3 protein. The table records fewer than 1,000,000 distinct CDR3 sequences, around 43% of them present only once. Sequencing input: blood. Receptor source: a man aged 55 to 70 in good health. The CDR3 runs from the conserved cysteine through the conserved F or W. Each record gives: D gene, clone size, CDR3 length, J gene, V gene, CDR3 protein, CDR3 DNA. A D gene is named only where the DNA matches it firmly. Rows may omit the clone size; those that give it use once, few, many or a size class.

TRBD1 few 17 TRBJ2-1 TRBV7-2 CASSLAPGTGLYTEQFF TGTGCCAGCAGCTTAGCCCCCGGGACAGGGCTTTACACTGAGCAGTTCTTC
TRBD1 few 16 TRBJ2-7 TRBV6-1 CASSSKITGQSYEQYF TGTGCCAGCAGCTCAAAAATCACGGGACAGAGCTACGAGCAGTACTTC
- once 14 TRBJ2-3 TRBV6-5 CASSYTGPTDTQYF TGTGCCAGCAGTTACACGGGACCAACAGATACGCAGTATTTT
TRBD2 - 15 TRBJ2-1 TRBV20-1 CRPEGLAGAYNEQFF TGCAGGCCCGAAGGGCTAGCGGGGGCGTACAATGAGCAGTTCTTC
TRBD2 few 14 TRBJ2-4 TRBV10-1 CASSPGGEENIQYF TGCGCCAGCAGTCCGGGGGGGGAAGAAAACATTCAGTACTTC
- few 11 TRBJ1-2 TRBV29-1 CSVVGAGGYTF TGCAGCGTTGTGGGGGCGGGCGGCTACACCTTC
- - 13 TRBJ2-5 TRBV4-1 CASSQGAFATQYF TGCGCCAGCAGCCAGGGCGCGTTCGCGACCCAGTACTTC
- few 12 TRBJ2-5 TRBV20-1 CSAREIQETQYF TGCAGTGCTAGAGAAATCCAAGAGACCCAGTACTTC
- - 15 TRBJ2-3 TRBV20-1 CSARDLGQSTDTQYF TGCAGTGCTAGAGATTTGGGGCAAAGCACAGATACGCAGTATTTT
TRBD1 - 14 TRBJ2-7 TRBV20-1 CSARSPGTAHEQYF TGCAGTGCTAGGTCCCCCGGGACAGCGCACGAGCAGTACTTC